This T cell receptor beta chain came from a study of cytomegalovirus exposure and HLA in healthy donors. Data came from immunoSEQ multiplex PCR; TCRdb stores just in-frame clones and leaves some out. The sample has around 63,000 clones; about 95% are singletons. Losses at the gene ends were 5 bases for V and 6 bases for J; bases not matched to a gene: 18. This CDR3 contains 18 residues. CDR1 is MDHEN and CDR2 is SYDVKM in the germline V gene. The sequenced sample consisted of PBMCs. The TCR comes from a woman aged 18 to 35 in good health and CMV-seronegative. The chain combines TRBV28 with TRBJ2-3, with TRBD1 identical over 9 bases. CDR3 nucleotides: TGTGCCAGCAGTCCGACCGGGACAGGGCCGGGGCCCGGGGATACGCAGTATTTT. Its translation: CASSPTGTGPGPGDTQYF.